The 8 T cell receptor beta chains below come from one sample, sequenced in a study of blood T cell repertoires in COVID-19. Here immunoSEQ multiplex PCR was the method, and the copy in TCRdb shows in-frame clones only, minus some. The sample lists some 200,000 clones; more than 80% were seen once. Sequenced input: peripheral blood. These TCRs come from a middle-aged woman with COVID-19, enrolled during active disease.

The chain combines TRBV28 with TRBJ2-7; TRBD2 matches 7 bases. CDR3 length: 13 residues. CDR1 and CDR2 (germline): MDHEN, SYDVKM. Losses at the gene ends were 2 bases for V and 7 bases for J; bases not matched to a gene: 5. The CDR3 loop reads CASSLNAGVEQYF. The DNA of the CDR3 is TGTGCCAGCAGTTTAAACGCGGGAGTTGAGCAGTACTTC.

This clone showed up just a few times. The chain joins TRBV4-2 to TRBJ1-2; TRBD1 matches 9 bases. After removal of 0 bases from V and 8 bases from J, the junction contained 4 bases not matched to a gene. CDR3 length: 14 residues. Germline assignment: CDR1 LGHNA and CDR2 YNFKEQ. The CDR3: CASSQDPDRGGYTF. The CDR3 nucleotides read TGTGCCAGCAGCCAAGATCCGGACAGGGGAGGCTACACCTTC.

This chain connects TRBV30 to TRBJ2-1; D remains unclear. The CDR3 consists of 17 residues. Trimming shortened V by 4 bases and J by 7 bases, and 26 bases separated the two germline ends. Germline CDR1 and CDR2: GTSNPN and SVGIG (reference sequence). The CDR3 DNA is TGTGCCTGGACCTTTACCCGGCGCCGGAGAGGTCGGAATGAGCAGTTCTTC. Protein product: CAWTFTRRRRGRNEQFF.

The rearrangement uses TRBV5-1 and TRBJ1-3; no firm D call. Trimming left V 0 bases short and J 2 bases short, with 9 bases between. The CDR3 is 15 residues long. Germline V gene data show CDR1 as SGHRS and CDR2 as YFSETQ. This CDR3 is CASSLGDSAGNTIYF. DNA for the CDR3: TGCGCCAGCAGCTTGGGAGATAGTGCTGGAAACACCATATATTTT. Together with reference TRBV5-1 and TRBJ1-3, the CDR3 gives the full variable domain: KAGVTQTPRYLIKTRGQQVTLSCSPISGHRSVSWYQQTPGQGLQFLFEYFSETQRNKGNFPGRFSGRQFSNSRSEMNVSTLELGDSALYLCASSLGDSAGNTIYFGEGSWLTVV.

This chain links TRBV27 with TRBJ2-2; possible D gene TRBD1, 7 bases. The CDR3 extends over 15 amino acids. CDR1 is MNHEY and CDR2 is SMNVEV in the germline V gene (reference sequence). V was shortened by 3 bases and J by 4 bases, with 12 bases between the two germline ends. CDR3 sequence: CASSLRQGLTGELFF. The DNA of the CDR3 is TGTGCCAGCAGTTTGAGACAGGGACTCACCGGGGAGCTGTTTTTT.

This clone has just a few counts. The V and J genes are TRBV7-8 and TRBJ2-3, with 7 nucleotides matching TRBD2. The V segment lost 8 bases and the J segment 0 bases; nucleotides outside the gene matches: 5. The CDR3 consists of 14 residues. In germline, CDR1 is SGHVS, CDR2 FQNEAQ. CDR3 bases: TGTGCCAGCGGGTGGGGGGGGAGCACAGATACGCAGTATTTT. Its protein product is CASGWGGSTDTQYF.

The chain joins TRBV18 to TRBJ1-1; 10 nucleotides match TRBD1. J lost 0 bases, V lost 3 bases, and 7 bases had no gene match. CDR1 is KGHSH, CDR2 LQKENI, per germline. This CDR3 contains 17 residues. The CDR3, as DNA: TGTGCCAGCTCACCGCCGGGACAGGGGCCTATGAACACTGAAGCTTTCTTT. Amino acid sequence: CASSPPGQGPMNTEAFF. The complete variable domain, with remaining parts taken from reference TRBV18 and TRBJ1-1, reads NAGVMQNPRHLVRRRGQEARLRCSPMKGHSHVYWYRQLPEEGLKFMVYLQKENIIDESGMPKERFSAEFPKEGPSILRIQQVVRGDSAAYFCASSPPGQGPMNTEAFFGQGTRLTVV.

The rearrangement links TRBV19 to TRBJ1-3; 12 bases map to TRBD1. Germline V gene sequence: CDR1 LNHDA, CDR2 SQIVND (reference sequence). V lost 10 bases, J lost 5 bases, and 12 bases stayed unmatched. CDR3 size: 16 residues. For the CDR3, the DNA is TGTGCCACCCGACGTCCGGGACAGGGGGCTAGAAACACCATATATTTT. It specifies CATRRPGQGARNTIYF.